This T cell receptor (beta chain) was retrieved from a study of T cell responses to AZD1222 COVID-19 vaccine. Study results and limitations: An increase in Spike-specific TCR breadth and depth was observed after two AZD1222 doses.

The CDR3 has 13 residues. The trim removed 3 bases at V and 2 bases at J, leaving 0 bases unmatched. CDR1 is SGHDN, CDR2 FVKESK, per germline. As to this clone: Antigen unknown.

Generated by immunoSEQ multiplex PCR, the TCRdb table keeps only in-frame clones and is missing some. The sample has approximately 89,000 clones, less than 95% seen once; the top ten hold approximately 5%. This sequence originates from an adult who received the AZD1222 COVID-19 vaccine. The input for sequencing was peripheral blood, taken 28 days after the second AZD1222 dose. The V gene is TRBV14, the J gene TRBJ1-2; 7 bases match TRBD1. The CDR3, as DNA: TGTGCCAGCAGCCACAGGGGGAACTATGGCTACACCTTC. Translating it yields CASSHRGNYGYTF.